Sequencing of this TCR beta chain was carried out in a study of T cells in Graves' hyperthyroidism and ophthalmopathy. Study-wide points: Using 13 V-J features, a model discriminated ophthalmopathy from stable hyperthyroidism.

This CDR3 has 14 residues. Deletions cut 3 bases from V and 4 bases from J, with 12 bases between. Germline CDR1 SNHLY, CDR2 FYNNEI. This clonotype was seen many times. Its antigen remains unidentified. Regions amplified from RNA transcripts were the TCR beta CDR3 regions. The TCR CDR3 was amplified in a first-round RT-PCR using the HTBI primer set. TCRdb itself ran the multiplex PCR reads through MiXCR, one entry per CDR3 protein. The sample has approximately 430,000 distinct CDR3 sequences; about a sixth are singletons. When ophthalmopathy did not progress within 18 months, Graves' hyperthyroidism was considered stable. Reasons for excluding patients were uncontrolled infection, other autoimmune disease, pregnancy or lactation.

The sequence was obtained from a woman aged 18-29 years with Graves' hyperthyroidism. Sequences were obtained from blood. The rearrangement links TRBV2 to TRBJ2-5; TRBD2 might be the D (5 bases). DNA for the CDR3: TGTGCCAGCAGTGATAGACCGGCGGGAGAGACCCAGTACTTC. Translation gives CASSDRPAGETQYF.